The sample holds a few counts of the clone carrying this T cell receptor beta chain. The V and J ends lost 0 bases and 8 bases respectively, with 8 bases between them. The germline CDR1 and CDR2 sequences are LNHNV and YYDKDF (reference sequence). The CDR3 is made up of 13 amino acids. MiXCR was run by TCRdb on the RT-PCR reads, yielding one entry per CDR3 protein. The sample holds around 240,000 distinct CDR3 sequences; about 14% are singletons and the top ten take roughly 10%. The sample belongs to a study of patients and donors after allogeneic stem cell transplantation. The chain has TRBV15 and TRBJ2-1; TRBD2 is a possible D gene (6 bases). The sequenced material came from blood, either unsorted or a sorted T cell fraction (not recorded which). The source of this sequence is a human donor who was either an allogeneic HSCT recipient or a stem cell or donor lymphocyte infusion donor (not recorded which). It is not recorded whose cells these are; they may come from a transplant donor. CDR3 sequence reads: CATSRDRGYEQFF. The DNA for the CDR3 is TGTGCCACCAGCAGAGATCGGGGGTATGAGCAGTTCTTC.